The TCR beta chain under discussion was sequenced for a study of blood T cell repertoires in COVID-19. Followed longitudinally, the Seattle patients had been enrolled during active infection. Per the germline V gene, CDR1 is SGHRS and CDR2 is YFSETQ. Trimming left V 0 bases short and J 0 bases short, with 7 bases between. The length of the CDR3 is 15 residues. Data came from immunoSEQ multiplex PCR; TCRdb stores just in-frame clones and leaves some out. Of some 120,000 clones in the sample, roughly 85% are singletons; the top ten hold 3.2%. The origin of this receptor is a woman aged 80 or over with COVID-19, enrolled during active disease. The chain uses TRBV5-1 and TRBJ1-5, with no clear D. The sample comprised peripheral blood. CDR3 bases: TGCGCCAGCAGCTTGGGATCAGGTAGCAATCAGCCCCAGCATTTT. As protein: CASSLGSGSNQPQHF.